The T cell receptor beta chain described here comes from a study of T cell repertoires in cytomegalovirus infection. About the research overall: Public TCR beta signatures were indicative of both CMV infection and a matching HLA type.

This clonotype was observed at least ten times. Its antigen is unknown. Study results and limitations: Totalled public TCR beta family frequency picked out people who carried CMV plus the relevant HLA. Dominant in the ex vivo response were TCR beta clonotypes restricted by HLA-C and specific for CMV.

Each CDR3 protein gets one entry after TCRdb re-called the reads with MiXCR. This repertoire shows some 300,000 distinct CDR3 sequences, around 9.6% found once; its top ten account for around 2.4%. Sequencing was carried out using PBMCs. This TCR was sampled from a human donor in good health (CMV status not recorded). Some clones in this sample may be carry-over from other donors' samples.

The CDR3 spells CASTARLNQPQHF. Written as DNA, the CDR3 is TGTGCCAGCACCGCGCGCCTCAATCAGCCCCAGCATTTT. The genes are TRBV28 and TRBJ1-5, with no clear D. Germline CDR1 is MDHEN and CDR2 is SYDVKM. The CDR3 loop spans 13 amino acids. The V end was cut by 7 bases, the J end by 3 bases, with 10 bases between.